This T cell receptor (beta chain) was identified in a study of blood T cell repertoires in COVID-19. On the study more broadly: Both acute and convalescent COVID-19 samples were obtained from the United States, Italy and Spain. T cells, B-cell-depleted T cells, or PBMCs provided the cDNA or gDNA that served as material.

In the source study's methods: Estimation of nucleated cell counts relied on the amplification of reference gene primers. Measured with immunoSEQ multiplex PCR; TCRdb has only the in-frame clones, and not every one. V, J and clone size are those of that table, while D and trimming were read from the DNA. The sample shows under 100,000 clones, 70% to 90% of them seen only once. In germline, CDR1 is MNHEY, CDR2 SVGEGT. This CDR3 has 15 amino acids. Unmatched junction bases numbered 9, after V lost 3 bases and J lost 5 bases. The sequence was collected from a man aged 35-49 years with acute or convalescent COVID-19. The material sequenced was peripheral blood. V usage is TRBV6-2 or TRBV6-3 and J usage is TRBJ2-7; 8 bases match TRBD1. Here the CDR3 reads CASSYLNRGSDEQYF. CDR3 DNA sequence: TGTGCCAGCAGTTATTTAAACAGGGGGTCGGACGAGCAGTACTTC.